The rows below give T cell receptor beta chains drawn from one sample of a study of T cell responses to AZD1222 COVID-19 vaccine. Assay used: immunoSEQ multiplex PCR; TCRdb lists only in-frame clones, some missing. The data hold roughly 97,000 clones, with around nine tenths observed a single time. Here the sequenced sample was peripheral blood, taken on day 0 of AZD1222 vaccination. Receptors originate from an adult in good health. Both conserved end residues are part of each CDR3. Each record gives: CDR3 DNA, CDR3 protein, clone size, V gene, J gene, D gene. The D gene is left open where the match is weak. Rows give clone size only sometimes, using once, few, many, or a class for an expanded clone.

DNA: TGTGCCAGTATCCTGGAACCATGGACCACTGAAGCTTTCTTT
CDR3: CASILEPWTTEAFF
size: NA
V: TRBV19
J: TRBJ1-1
D: NA

DNA: TGCGCCAGCAGCCGAGAGGACAGGAGCACAGATACGCAGTATTTT
CDR3: CASSREDRSTDTQYF
size: once
V: TRBV4-3
J: TRBJ2-3
D: TRBD1

DNA: TGCAGCGTTCGACAGAACACTGAAGCTTTCTTT
CDR3: CSVRQNTEAFF
size: NA
V: TRBV29-1
J: TRBJ1-1
D: NA

DNA: TGTGCCAGCAGTCCTACGACTTACTATGGCTACACCTTC
CDR3: CASSPTTYYGYTF
size: NA
V: TRBV28
J: TRBJ1-2
D: NA

DNA: TGTGCCAGCACCGACCGGGACAGGAACTATATGGGCTACACCTTC
CDR3: CASTDRDRNYMGYTF
size: NA
V: TRBV14
J: TRBJ1-2
D: TRBD1

DNA: TGTGCCAGCAGCTTAGGGTCGACTAGCGGGGGATACAATGAGCAGTTCTTC
CDR3: CASSLGSTSGGYNEQFF
size: NA
V: TRBV7-2
J: TRBJ2-1
D: TRBD2

DNA: TGTGCCAGTAGTGCGACGTCGGGACTAGACTCCTACAATGAGCAGTTCTTC
CDR3: CASSATSGLDSYNEQFF
size: NA
V: TRBV19
J: TRBJ2-1
D: TRBD2

DNA: TGCGCCAGCAGTGAGGCCCGAGGCACTAGCACAGATACGCAGTATTTT
CDR3: CASSEARGTSTDTQYF
size: NA
V: TRBV10-2
J: TRBJ2-3
D: NA

DNA: TGTGCCAGCCGTAGGCCAGGCGGGGAGACCCAGTACTTC
CDR3: CASRRPGGETQYF
size: NA
V: TRBV11-2
J: TRBJ2-5
D: NA

DNA: TGTGCCAGCATCCAAGAGAGCACCGGGGAGCTGTTTTTT
CDR3: CASIQESTGELFF
size: NA
V: TRBV28
J: TRBJ2-2
D: NA

DNA: TGTGCCAGCACCCCAAGCTGGGGCAATCAGCCCCAGCATTTT
CDR3: CASTPSWGNQPQHF
size: NA
V: TRBV7-9
J: TRBJ1-5
D: NA

DNA: TGTGCCAGCAGCCAAGGAGGGGCAGGGGGCGGCGGGGTTGAAAAACTGTTTTTT
CDR3: CASSQGGAGGGGVEKLFF
size: NA
V: TRBV3-1/TRBV3-2
J: TRBJ1-4
D: TRBD1

DNA: TGCGCCAGCAGCCAAGAAAGCGGGAGGGCCAGGGTGGATACGCAGTATTTT
CDR3: CASSQESGRARVDTQYF
size: NA
V: TRBV4-1
J: TRBJ2-3
D: TRBD2

DNA: TGTGCCAGCGGTGAACGGTTGGAAAAACTGTTTTTT
CDR3: CASGERLEKLFF
size: NA
V: TRBV6-1
J: TRBJ1-4
D: NA

DNA: TGTGCCAGCAGCAGACTTAGACCAGAGTCTCTGTTTTTT
CDR3: CASSRLRPESLFF
size: many
V: TRBV6-6
J: TRBJ1-4
D: NA

DNA: TGCGCCAGCAGCCCGGGGCGGCCTCCCGGGGAGCTGTTTTTT
CDR3: CASSPGRPPGELFF
size: NA
V: TRBV4-3
J: TRBJ2-2
D: NA

DNA: TGTGCCAGTAGTATAGGGGTGAGGCGGGGACAATATAGCAATCAGCCCCAGCATTTT
CDR3: CASSIGVRRGQYSNQPQHF
size: NA
V: TRBV19
J: TRBJ1-5
D: NA